This T cell receptor beta chain is from a study of shared clonotypes between healthy human individuals. Findings and limits, study-wide: Clonotype sharing across donors was expected to vary with sequencing depth.

The CDR3 totals 12 residues. V shed 4 bases and J shed 3 bases, with 8 bases lying between them. Per the germline V gene, CDR1 is SQVTM and CDR2 is ANQGSEA. Regarding this clone: What it binds is not known. Other DNA sequences in this specimen translate into the identical CDR3.

Clones were read by immunoSEQ multiplex PCR, and TCRdb kept only the in-frame ones, dropping some. The sample consists of over a million clones, roughly 96% of them appearing once. The TCR sequence derives from a man aged 25-45 years in good health. The sample was naive CD4+ T cells sorted from blood. Regarding subset: CD45RA+ positively selected. This rearrangement joins TRBV29-1 to TRBJ2-3; D possibly corresponds to TRBD1 (5 bases). This chain's CDR3 is CSVVRGTDTQYF. The CDR3 nucleotides are TGCAGCGTTGTTAGGGGTACAGATACGCAGTATTTT.